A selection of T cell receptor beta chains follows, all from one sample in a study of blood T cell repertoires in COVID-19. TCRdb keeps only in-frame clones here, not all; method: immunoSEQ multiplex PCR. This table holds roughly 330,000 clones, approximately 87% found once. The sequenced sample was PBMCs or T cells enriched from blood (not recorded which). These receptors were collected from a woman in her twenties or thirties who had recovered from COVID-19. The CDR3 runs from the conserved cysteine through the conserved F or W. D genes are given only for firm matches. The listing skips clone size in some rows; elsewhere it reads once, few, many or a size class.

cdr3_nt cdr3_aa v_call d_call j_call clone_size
TGCGCCAGCAGCGCCAATTGGGCAGGCCCCTCTGGAAACACCATATATTTT CASSANWAGPSGNTIYF TRBV5-1 NA TRBJ1-3 NA
TGCGCCAGCAGCCCGGGCGGGGGTTGGAGCAATCAGCCCCAGCATTTT CASSPGGGWSNQPQHF TRBV5-1 NA TRBJ1-5 NA
TGTGCCAGTAGGGGGGAGGGGATACAGAACGAGGCTGAAGCTTTCTTT CASRGEGIQNEAEAFF TRBV19 NA TRBJ1-1 NA
TGCGCCAGCAGCTCCGGGACAGGGGCCACCGGGGAGCTGTTTTTT CASSSGTGATGELFF TRBV5-1 TRBD1 TRBJ2-2 NA
TGTGCCAGCAGCCGGGACAGGATCAACGAGCAGTACTTC CASSRDRINEQYF TRBV5-4 TRBD1 TRBJ2-7 few
TGCAGTGCTGCTCGACAGATTGAAGCTTTCTTT CSAARQIEAFF TRBV20-1 NA TRBJ1-1 once
TGTGCCAGCGGGGCGACACCGTTCTACGAGCAGTACTTC CASGATPFYEQYF TRBV5-4 NA TRBJ2-7 NA
TGTGCCAGCAGCACGCCGGGACAGGGGGCAGACCTCTACGAGCAGTACTTC CASSTPGQGADLYEQYF TRBV7-8 TRBD1 TRBJ2-7 NA
TGTGCCAGCAGATTGAGACAGGGGTGGACTGAAGCTTTCTTT CASRLRQGWTEAFF TRBV28 TRBD1 TRBJ1-1 once
TGTGCCAGCAGCCGGGGGGTTAGCTCCTACAATGAGCAGTTCTTC CASSRGVSSYNEQFF TRBV6-2/TRBV6-3 TRBD2 TRBJ2-1 NA
TGTGCCAGCTCACCTCGGTCCCGGGAGGGTGAAAAACTGTTTTTT CASSPRSREGEKLFF TRBV18 NA TRBJ1-4 few
TGTGCCTGGAGTGGGACAGCCGAAAATGAGCAGTTCTTC CAWSGTAENEQFF TRBV30 NA TRBJ2-1 NA
TGCGCCAGCAGTCGGCGAATGGACAGGGATTATCAGCCCCAGCATTTT CASSRRMDRDYQPQHF TRBV10-1 TRBD1 TRBJ1-5 NA
TGTGCCAGCAGTTTTTCAGGGCAGGATGGCTACACCTTC CASSFSGQDGYTF TRBV27 NA TRBJ1-2 NA
TGTGCCAGCAGTTTTAGGGGGCGCCCAGTTCAGCCCCAGCATTTT CASSFRGRPVQPQHF TRBV6-2/TRBV6-3 TRBD1 TRBJ1-5 once
TGTGCCAGCAGCGCAACAGGCCGAGGAGAGGAGACCCAGTACTTC CASSATGRGEETQYF TRBV7-9 NA TRBJ2-5 once
TGTGCCAGCAGCCGGGCGGGAGGCGGAGAGACCCAGTACTTC CASSRAGGGETQYF TRBV13 TRBD2 TRBJ2-5 NA
TGTGCTAGTGGTTTAGGCGGGGGGGCGACAGATACGCAGTATTTT CASGLGGGATDTQYF TRBV12-5 TRBD2 TRBJ2-3 NA
TGTGCCAGCAGCCCTAACGCGGTGACCAACCAAGAGACCCAGTACTTC CASSPNAVTNQETQYF TRBV7-3 NA TRBJ2-5 NA
TGTGCCAGTGAGGACAGGCGGCGCGGCTACACCTTC CASEDRRRGYTF TRBV19 TRBD1 TRBJ1-2 NA